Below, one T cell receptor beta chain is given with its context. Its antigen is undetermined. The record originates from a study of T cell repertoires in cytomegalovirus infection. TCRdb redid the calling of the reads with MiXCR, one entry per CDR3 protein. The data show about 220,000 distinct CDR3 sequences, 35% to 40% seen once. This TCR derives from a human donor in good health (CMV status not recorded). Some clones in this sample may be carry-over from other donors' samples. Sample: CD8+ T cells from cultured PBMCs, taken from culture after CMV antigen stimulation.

This chain's CDR3 is CASSPWTGGTGELFF. CDR3 nucleotides: TGTGCCAGCAGCCCTTGGACAGGGGGGACCGGGGAGCTGTTTTTT. The V and J genes are TRBV7-2 and TRBJ2-2; the match to TRBD1 covers 10 bases. CDR3 length: 15 residues. The germline gives CDR1 SGHTA, CDR2 FQGNSA. Losses at the gene ends were 5 bases for V and 5 bases for J; bases not matched to a gene: 5.